One and the same sample provided the 10 T cell receptor beta chains below, sequenced in a study of blood T cell repertoires in COVID-19 (dated by TCRdb to the early 2020s). The library came from the immunoSEQ multiplex PCR assay. Drawn from immuneACCESS, this table holds only the in-frame rearrangements with V and J called that TCRdb kept. Clones are partly lost; checked studies trace under half to an unresolved V gene and leave the rest unexplained. This sample is represented by about 370,000 clones; roughly 90% of them were singletons. The ten top clones hold more than 0.85% of the sample. What was sequenced was PBMCs or T cells enriched from blood (not recorded which). The receptors shown here come from a woman in her 40s who had been exposed to COVID-19.

The chain is built from TRBV2 and TRBJ2-2; TRBD1 matches at 9 bases. The CDR3 consists of 14 residues. V dropped 6 bases and J dropped 1; count of bases not matched to a gene: 0. CDR1 and CDR2 from the germline V gene are SNHLY and FYNNEI. This CDR3 is CASRGQGNTGELFF. The CDR3, as DNA: TGTGCCAGCAGGGGACAGGGGAACACCGGGGAGCTGTTTTTT.

This clone was recorded a few times. The rearrangement joins TRBV7-9 to TRBJ2-3; 13 bases agree with TRBD2. V dropped 5 bases and J dropped 4; count of bases not matched to a gene: 9. Looked up from germline, CDR1 is SEHNR and CDR2 is FQNEAQ (reference sequence). The length of the CDR3 is 17 residues. The DNA of the CDR3 is TGTGCCAGCAGCAAGCGGACTAGCGGGAGTGGTGCAGATACGCAGTATTTT. Its protein is CASSKRTSGSGADTQYF.

The rearrangement uses TRBV7-9 and TRBJ2-1; 7 nucleotides align to TRBD1. V gave up 1 base and J gave up 1 base; unmatched junction bases: 1. The length of the CDR3 is 15 residues. The germline CDR1 and CDR2 sequences are SEHNR and FQNEAQ (reference sequence). CDR3 sequence (DNA): TGTGCCAGCAGCTTAGGACAGGGTTCCTACAATGAGCAGTTCTTC. This encodes CASSLGQGSYNEQFF.

The chain employs TRBV19 and TRBJ1-4, with 8 bases lining up with TRBD1. V dropped 6 bases and J dropped 5; count of bases not matched to a gene: 5. Germline assignment: CDR1 LNHDA and CDR2 SQIVND (reference sequence). The CDR3 contains 14 residues. In DNA form, the CDR3 reads TGTGCCAGTAGCCCGAGGACAGGGAATGAAAAACTGTTTTTT. It yields the protein CASSPRTGNEKLFF. The full variable domain, its missing parts supplied by reference TRBV19 and TRBJ1-4, is DGGITQSPKYLFRKEGQNVTLSCEQNLNHDAMYWYRQDPGQGLRLIYYSQIVNDFQKGDIAEGYSVSREKKESFPLTVTSAQKNPTAFYLCASSPRTGNEKLFFGSGTQLSVL.

The chain is built from TRBV18 and TRBJ2-7, with no clear D. The CDR3 covers 13 residues. The V end was cut by 3 bases, the J end by 3 bases, with 9 bases between. From germline, CDR1 is KGHSH and CDR2 LQKENI. The chain's CDR3 is CASSPGRRYEQYF. Here the CDR3 DNA reads TGTGCCAGCTCACCGGGCAGGCGCTACGAGCAGTACTTC.

The genes are TRBV6-5 and TRBJ2-1; 7 bases match TRBD1. Trimming took 5 bases from V and 9 from J; bases not matched to a gene: 7. From germline, CDR1 is MNHEY and CDR2 SVGAGI. The CDR3 contains 13 residues. This chain's CDR3 is CASSRDRDSEQFF. The DNA for the CDR3 is TGTGCCAGCAGTCGCGACAGGGACAGTGAGCAGTTCTTC.

The chain carries TRBV30 and TRBJ1-6; 7 bases map to TRBD1. The CDR3 totals 13 residues. The V gene end was trimmed by 2 bases and the J gene end by 10 bases; junction bases not matched to a gene: 5. The germline CDR1 and CDR2 sequences are GTSNPN and SVGIG (reference sequence). The CDR3: CAWSTGVGSPLHF. CDR3 sequence (DNA): TGTGCCTGGAGTACAGGGGTAGGGTCACCCCTCCACTTT. The whole variable domain, filled in from reference TRBV30 and TRBJ1-6, reads SQTIHQWPATLVQPVGSPLSLECTVEGTSNPNLYWYRQAAGRGLQLLFYSVGIGQISSEVPQNLSASRPQDRQFILSSKKLLLSDSGFYLCAWSTGVGSPLHFGNGTRLTVT.

This chain links TRBV19 with TRBJ2-2; a weak D match, TRBD2 (6 bases). Germline CDR1 LNHDA, CDR2 SQIVND (reference sequence). Trimming left V 10 bases short and J 4 bases short, with 19 bases between. The CDR3 contains 15 residues. The CDR3 sequence: CATRSLRGVTGELFF. The CDR3 bases are TGTGCCACCCGCAGCTTGCGGGGAGTCACCGGGGAGCTGTTTTTT.

The J gene is TRBJ1-2, the V gene TRBV7-3; tentatively, D is TRBD1 (5 bases). This CDR3 contains 13 residues. V dropped 3 bases and J dropped 7 bases, with 12 bases sitting between them. CDR1 and CDR2 (germline): SGHTA, FQGTGA. This CDR3 reads CASSFGTAGGYTF. The CDR3 coding sequence is TGTGCCAGCAGCTTCGGGACTGCGGGTGGCTACACCTTC.

This chain links TRBV7-2 with TRBJ1-2, with D possibly TRBD1 on 5 matching bases. The germline V and J ends were trimmed by 2 bases and 4 bases, with 14 bases remaining between them. The CDR3 is made up of 15 amino acids. Germline CDR1 reads SGHTA; CDR2 reads FQGNSA. CDR3 region: CASSLYQGGFYGYTF. As DNA, the CDR3 is TGTGCCAGCAGCTTATATCAGGGAGGATTCTATGGCTACACCTTC.